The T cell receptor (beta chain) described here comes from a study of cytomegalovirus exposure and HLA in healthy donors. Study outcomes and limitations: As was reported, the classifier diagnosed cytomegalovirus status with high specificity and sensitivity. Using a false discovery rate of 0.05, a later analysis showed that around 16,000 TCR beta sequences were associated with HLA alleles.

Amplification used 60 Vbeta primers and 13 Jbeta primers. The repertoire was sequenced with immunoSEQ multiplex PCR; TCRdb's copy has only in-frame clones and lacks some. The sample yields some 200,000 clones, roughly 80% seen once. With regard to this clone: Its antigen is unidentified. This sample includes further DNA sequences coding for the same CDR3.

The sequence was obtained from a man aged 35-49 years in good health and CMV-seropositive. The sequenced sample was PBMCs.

As DNA, the CDR3 is TGCGCCAGCAGCCAAGACAGGGGCTCTGGAAACACCATATATTTT. Translating it yields CASSQDRGSGNTIYF. The V and J genes are TRBV4-3 and TRBJ1-3, with TRBD1 as a possible D gene (6 bases). Germline CDR1 LGHNA, CDR2 YSLEER. The CDR3 contains 15 residues. V was trimmed by 0 bases and J by 0 bases, leaving 6 bases between them.